This TCR beta chain appears in the sequencing data of a study of beta chain features in type 1 diabetes (dated by TCRdb to 2016 to 2019). About the study as a whole: Mean age, gender distribution, total cell number and subset yield did not differ between patients and healthy donors. A total of just under 110,000,000 sorted cells were examined across all samples, and RNA yield correlated strongly with the number of cells per subset. In the study, recently diagnosed type 1 diabetes patients and matched healthy donors were compared on the TCRB repertoires of their sorted circulating CD4+ T cell subsets. Whereas all 28 donors provided naive and central memory subsets, regulatory and stem cell-like memory subsets were isolated from just 8 patients and roughly 8 healthy donors.

Its CDR3 holds 11 amino acids, cysteine through phenylalanine. The DNA shown is the 33-base CDR3, in frame from base 1. Relative to germline, V is 5 bases shorter and J is 3 bases shorter, with 8 bases between their ends. As encoded in the germline V gene (reference sequence), CDR1 is GTSNPN while CDR2 is SVGIG. A single peripheral blood draw of about 116 mL on average was collected from each donor into heparinised tubes. A BD FACSAria II was used to sort naive, central memory, regulatory and stem cell-like memory CD4+ T cells with a panel that included CD45RO, CCR7, CD25, CD127, CD95 and CD27. Purity was above 95% for every sorted population. Right away, PBMCs were isolated by Lymphoprep density gradient centrifugation and were stained directly, with no culture step. Samples were stained and sorted in pairs, with one healthy donor and one patient per experiment, so that batch effects were minimized.

Overall study outcomes, separate from this receptor: Only small numbers of individuals were included in the HLA sub-analyses, which left unresolved whether HLA type had any influence on TCRB rearrangement. At VDJ recombination sites, patients with type 1 diabetes made fewer insertions and deleted more nucleotides, a pattern implying thymic rearrangement abnormalities. Sequencing cDNA rather than genomic DNA could over-represent highly expressing activated cells, although activation and CD3 levels did not differ between groups. PCR may preferentially amplify shorter templates, but because patient and control samples were amplified and corrected together, any resulting skew would affect both groups equally. Naive, central memory and regulatory TCRB repertoires appeared more similar among patients than among healthy donors. In all four CD4+ subsets, TCRB CDR3 length was moderately but significantly shorter in type 1 diabetes patients.

This clone appeared a few times. Its recognized antigen is unknown. Base qualities are not at hand, and no much larger clone is one base apart. Other DNA sequences from this sample encode an identical CDR3 as well. The entire amount of isolated RNA was reverse transcribed using the High Capacity cDNA Reverse Transcription Kit, so the sequenced TCRB transcripts were expressed ones. Naive, central memory and regulatory T cell samples underwent deep immunoSEQ sequencing, averaging approximately 3.3 million total reads per sample. Sorted cells were lysed in RLT buffer, and RNA was extracted using DNase-treated RNeasy Micro or Mini kits according to cell number. Each cell subset was processed separately to prevent cross-contamination, with patient and healthy donor samples processed together. Using the immunoSEQ multiplex PCR, TCRB sequences were amplified from cDNA into 87-bp fragments spanning the CDR3 region. The amplicons were sequenced using the Illumina HiSeq platform. The original pipeline was this. Synthetic template baselines were used to correct PCR bias computationally, reads within Hamming distance 2 were collapsed together, and singletons that could not be merged were discarded. By aligning reads against IMGT, V, D and J genes, CDR3 length, and insertions or deletions at six rearrangement sites were assigned. Within each subset, clonotype counts were normalized to sorted cell number, after which true diversity and Gini coefficients were computed with the tcR R package. Repertoire sharing was quantified using the overlap coefficient calculated on TCRB nucleotide sequences. This immuneACCESS table, as held by TCRdb, lists in-frame sequences with V and J called but not all clones. Of the missing ones, under half trace to an unresolved V gene in checked studies; the others have no known cause. The V and J calls and clone size are taken from that table; D and trimming were inferred from the DNA. This sample gives a few hundred thousand clones in total; 25% to 35% of them show up just once. Of the sample, roughly 4% falls within the top ten clones.

The sample taken for sequencing was central memory CD4+ T cells from blood. The chain employs TRBV30 and TRBJ2-7; the D gene is not confidently resolved. The source of this sequence is a man younger than 40 in good health. The base sequence is TGTGCCTGGTCGGAAAGCTACGAGCAGTACTTC. This translates into CAWSESYEQYF.